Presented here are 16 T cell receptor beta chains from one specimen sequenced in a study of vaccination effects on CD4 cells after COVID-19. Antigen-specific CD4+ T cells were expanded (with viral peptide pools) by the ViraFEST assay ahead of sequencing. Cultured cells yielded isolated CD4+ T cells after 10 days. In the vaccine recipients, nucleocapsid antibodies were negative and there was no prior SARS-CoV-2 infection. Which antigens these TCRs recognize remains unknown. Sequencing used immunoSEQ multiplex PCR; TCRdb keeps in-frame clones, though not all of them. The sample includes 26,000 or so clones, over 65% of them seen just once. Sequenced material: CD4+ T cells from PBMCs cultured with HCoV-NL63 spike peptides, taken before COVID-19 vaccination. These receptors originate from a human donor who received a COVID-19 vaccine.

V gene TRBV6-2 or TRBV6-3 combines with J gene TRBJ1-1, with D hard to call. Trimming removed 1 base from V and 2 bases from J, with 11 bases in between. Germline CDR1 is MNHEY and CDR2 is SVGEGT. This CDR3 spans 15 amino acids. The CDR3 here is CASSYWAPPNTEAFF. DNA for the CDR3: TGTGCCAGCAGTTACTGGGCTCCACCCAACACTGAAGCTTTCTTT.

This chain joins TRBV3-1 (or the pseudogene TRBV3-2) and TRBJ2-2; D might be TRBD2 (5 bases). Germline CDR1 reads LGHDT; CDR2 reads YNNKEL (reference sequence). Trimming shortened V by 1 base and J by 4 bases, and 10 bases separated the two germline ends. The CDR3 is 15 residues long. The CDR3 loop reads CASSQVGGPTGELFF. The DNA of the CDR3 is TGTGCCAGCAGCCAAGTGGGCGGGCCCACCGGGGAGCTGTTTTTT.

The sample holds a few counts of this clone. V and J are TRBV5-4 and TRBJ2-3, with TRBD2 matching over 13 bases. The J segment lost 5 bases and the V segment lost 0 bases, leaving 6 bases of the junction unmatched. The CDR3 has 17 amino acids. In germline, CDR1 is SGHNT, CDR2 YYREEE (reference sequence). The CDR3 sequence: CASSLGLAGGHEDTQYF. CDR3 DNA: TGTGCCAGCAGCTTGGGACTAGCGGGAGGTCACGAAGATACGCAGTATTTT.

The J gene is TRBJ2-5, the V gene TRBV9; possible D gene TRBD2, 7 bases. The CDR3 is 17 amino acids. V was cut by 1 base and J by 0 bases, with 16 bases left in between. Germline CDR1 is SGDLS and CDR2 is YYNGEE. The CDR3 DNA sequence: TGTGCCAGCAGCGTAAGGGGGGGGATCAGTTACCAAGAGACCCAGTACTTC. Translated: CASSVRGGISYQETQYF.

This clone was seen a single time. This CDR3 reads CASSLEPGLNTEAFF. CDR3 bases: TGTGCCAGCAGCTTAGAGCCAGGATTGAACACTGAAGCTTTCTTT. This rearrangement joins TRBV11-2 to TRBJ1-1; D gene uncertain. V lost 0 bases and J lost 0, with 8 bases in between. CDR1 is SGHAT and CDR2 is FQNNGV in the germline V gene. The CDR3 length is 15 residues.

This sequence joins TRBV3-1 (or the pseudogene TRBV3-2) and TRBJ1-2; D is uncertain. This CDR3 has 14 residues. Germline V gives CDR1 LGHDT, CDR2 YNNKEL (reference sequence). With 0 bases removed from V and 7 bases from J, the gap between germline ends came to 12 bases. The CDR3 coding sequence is TGTGCCAGCAGCCAAGATCTGAGTAGTAGTGGCTACACCTTC. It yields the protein CASSQDLSSSGYTF.

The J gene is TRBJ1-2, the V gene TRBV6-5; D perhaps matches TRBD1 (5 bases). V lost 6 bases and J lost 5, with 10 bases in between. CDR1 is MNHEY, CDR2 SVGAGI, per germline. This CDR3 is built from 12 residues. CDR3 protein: CASSRQSYGYTF. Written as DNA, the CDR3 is TGTGCCAGCAGCCGACAGTCGTATGGCTACACCTTC.

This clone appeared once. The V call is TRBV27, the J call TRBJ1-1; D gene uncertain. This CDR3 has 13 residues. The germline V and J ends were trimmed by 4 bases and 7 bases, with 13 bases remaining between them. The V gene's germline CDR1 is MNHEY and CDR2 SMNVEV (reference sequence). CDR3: CASSYAPDNEAFF. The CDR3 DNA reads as TGTGCCAGCAGTTACGCCCCCGACAATGAAGCTTTCTTT.

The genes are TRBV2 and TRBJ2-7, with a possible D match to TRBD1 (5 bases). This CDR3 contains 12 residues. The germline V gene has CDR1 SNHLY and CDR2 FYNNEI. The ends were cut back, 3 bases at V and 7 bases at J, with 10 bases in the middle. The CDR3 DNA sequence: TGTGCCAGCAGTGACAGGGTAGGAGAGCAGTACTTC. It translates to CASSDRVGEQYF.

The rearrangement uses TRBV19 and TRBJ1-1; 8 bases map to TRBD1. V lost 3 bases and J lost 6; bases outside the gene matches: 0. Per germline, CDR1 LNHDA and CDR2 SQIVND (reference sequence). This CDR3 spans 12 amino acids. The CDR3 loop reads CASSIRGPEAFF. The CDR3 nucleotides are TGTGCCAGTAGTATCAGGGGGCCTGAAGCTTTCTTT.

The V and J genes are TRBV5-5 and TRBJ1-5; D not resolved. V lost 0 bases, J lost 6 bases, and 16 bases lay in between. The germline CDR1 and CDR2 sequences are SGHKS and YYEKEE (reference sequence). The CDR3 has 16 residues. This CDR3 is CASSLATTPGSQPQHF. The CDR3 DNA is TGTGCCAGCAGCTTGGCCACTACACCAGGCAGTCAGCCCCAGCATTTT.

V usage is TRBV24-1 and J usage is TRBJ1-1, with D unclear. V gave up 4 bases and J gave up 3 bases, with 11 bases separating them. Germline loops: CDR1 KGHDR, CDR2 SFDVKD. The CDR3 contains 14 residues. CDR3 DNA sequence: TGTGCCACCAGTGAACCCGGACGGGACACTGAAGCTTTCTTT. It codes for CATSEPGRDTEAFF.

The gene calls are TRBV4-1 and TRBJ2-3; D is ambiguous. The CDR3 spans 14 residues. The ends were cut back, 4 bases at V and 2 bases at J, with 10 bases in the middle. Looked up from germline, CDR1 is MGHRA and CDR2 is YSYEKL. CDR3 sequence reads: CASSPDSHTDTQYF. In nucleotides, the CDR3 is TGCGCCAGCAGCCCAGACTCCCACACAGATACGCAGTATTTT.

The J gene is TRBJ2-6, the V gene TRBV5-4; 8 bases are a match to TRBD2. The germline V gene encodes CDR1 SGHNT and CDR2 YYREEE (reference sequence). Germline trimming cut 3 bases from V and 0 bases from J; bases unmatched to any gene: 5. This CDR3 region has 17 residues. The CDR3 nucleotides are TGTGCCAGCAGCTCAAGGACTAGCCTCTCTGGGGCCAACGTCCTGACTTTC. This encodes CASSSRTSLSGANVLTF.

The CDR3 DNA reads TGTGCCAGCAGCCAAGATTCCAGTTACGAAAAACTGTTTTTT. It codes for CASSQDSSYEKLFF. V gene TRBV4-2 combines with J gene TRBJ1-4; D gene unclear. Trimming removed 0 bases from V and 8 bases from J, with 10 bases in between. Germline V gene sequence: CDR1 LGHNA, CDR2 YNFKEQ. The CDR3 spans 14 residues.

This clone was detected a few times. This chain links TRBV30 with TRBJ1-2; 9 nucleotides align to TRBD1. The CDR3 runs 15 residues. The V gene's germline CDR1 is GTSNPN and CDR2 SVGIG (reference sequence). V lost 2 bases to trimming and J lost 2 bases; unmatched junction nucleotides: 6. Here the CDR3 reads CAWSHPGQGNYGYTF. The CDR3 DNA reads TGTGCCTGGAGTCATCCGGGACAGGGAAACTATGGCTACACCTTC.